The clone carrying this TCR beta chain was observed a few times. The antigen remains unidentified. This record belongs to a study of T-cell memory formation after mild COVID-19. The CDR3 totals 15 residues. CDR1 and CDR2 from the germline V gene are KGHSH and LQKENI. J gave up 6 bases and V 4 bases, and 4 bases lay outside the gene matches. Whole-study findings and limits: In pre-infection memory, a portion of responding clones appeared, which suggested that cross-reactive memory joined. Among clones contracting day 15 to 85, CD4/CD8 was balanced, whereas later expanders leaned CD4+.

TCRalpha and TCRbeta libraries used 5'RACE with constant-segment primers and UMIs. Each CDR3 protein gets one entry after TCRdb re-called the 5' RACE reads with MiXCR. The data contain around 410,000 distinct CDR3 sequences, more than 20% of them singletons. This clonotype was obtained from an adult woman who had mild COVID-19 (a few samples of this study predate the infection). Cell type and time point are not known. V gene TRBV18 combines with J gene TRBJ2-1; 12 bases fit TRBD1. The specimen sequenced was PBMCs or a T cell subset sorted from them (not recorded which). In nucleotides, the CDR3 is TGTGCCAGCTCACAGGGACAGGGGGCCGTCAATGAGCAGTTCTTC. Translated, it gives CASSQGQGAVNEQFF.